The next 20 T cell receptor beta chains were all read from a single sample in a study of CD8 T cells in ankylosing spondylitis. TCRdb re-analysed the 5' RACE reads in MiXCR, keeping a single row per CDR3 protein. The table has 250,000 or so distinct CDR3 sequences, 20% to 30% seen once. The specimen was blood, either unsorted or a sorted T cell fraction (not recorded which). Receptors were obtained from a male donor with ankylosing spondylitis or in good health (not recorded which).

The chain recombines TRBV23-1 with TRBJ2-7; 7 positions match TRBD2. TRBV23-1 is treated as an ORF (open reading frame) with a function not yet certain. Germline trimming cut 1 base from V and 5 bases from J; bases unmatched to any gene: 8. CDR3 length: 15 amino acids. The CDR3 spells CASSQYGHGRDEQYF. The CDR3 coding sequence is TGCGCCAGCAGTCAATACGGACATGGGAGGGACGAGCAGTACTTC.

Many counts were recorded for this clonotype. V is TRBV18 and J is TRBJ2-7, with D unclear. The CDR3 extends over 11 amino acids. V was trimmed by 4 bases and J by 4 bases, leaving 5 bases between them. Per the germline V gene, CDR1 is KGHSH and CDR2 is LQKENI. The CDR3 region has the DNA TGTGCCAGCTCACAACAATACGAGCAGTACTTC. It is translated as CASSQQYEQYF. Combining the CDR3 with reference TRBV18 and TRBJ2-7 gives the whole variable domain NAGVMQNPRHLVRRRGQEARLRCSPMKGHSHVYWYRQLPEEGLKFMVYLQKENIIDESGMPKERFSAEFPKEGPSILRIQQVVRGDSAAYFCASSQQYEQYFGPGTRLTVT.

The chain uses TRBV12-3 or TRBV12-4 and TRBJ2-2, with a weak D call TRBD2 (6 bases). The CDR3 loop spans 12 amino acids. V was pared by 7 bases and J by 8 bases, with 11 bases between. In DNA, the CDR3 is TGTGCCAGCACGCGGGGTTCGGGGGAGCTGTTTTTT. It translates to CASTRGSGELFF.

This clonotype appeared a few times. V gene TRBV20-1 combines with J gene TRBJ2-5; D remains unclear. Germline CDR1 is DFQATT and CDR2 is SNEGSKA (reference sequence). The CDR3 loop spans 13 amino acids. V was trimmed by 6 bases and J by 0 bases, leaving 11 bases between them. The CDR3 DNA is TGCAGTGCCATCGGATGGCACCAAGAGACCCAGTACTTC. Residues: CSAIGWHQETQYF.

This chain joins TRBV20-1 and TRBJ2-1; D remains unclear. Germline values: CDR1 DFQATT, CDR2 SNEGSKA (reference sequence). The CDR3 contains 11 residues. With 5 bases removed from V and 9 bases from J, the gap between germline ends came to 11 bases. The CDR3 DNA reads TGCAGTGCTCTATTCGTTGGTGAGCAGTTCTTC. This sequence encodes CSALFVGEQFF.

In this sample, this clonotype turned up many times. This chain joins TRBV19 and TRBJ1-5; the D gene is possibly TRBD1 (5 bases). Germline CDR1 reads LNHDA; CDR2 reads SQIVND (reference sequence). Trimming pared 5 bases from V and 6 bases from J, leaving 11 bases between. The CDR3 extends over 13 amino acids. The CDR3 protein is CASSLAGLQPQHF. The CDR3 region has the DNA TGTGCCAGTAGTCTGGCAGGGCTTCAGCCCCAGCATTTT.

This clonotype occurred many times. The chain has TRBV5-1 and TRBJ2-3; no clear D gene. The CDR3 has 12 residues. The germline V gene has CDR1 SGHRS and CDR2 YFSETQ. Trimming stripped 1 base from V and 3 bases from J, with 3 bases between. This chain's CDR3 is CASSLPTDTQYF. The CDR3 bases are TGCGCCAGCAGCTTGCCGACAGATACGCAGTATTTT.

This clonotype has only a few counts. The V gene is TRBV29-1, the J gene TRBJ2-5; D gene uncertain. The germline gives CDR1 SQVTM, CDR2 ANQGSEA. The length of the CDR3 is 12 residues. Trimming took 5 bases from V and 5 from J, leaving 12 bases between them. This CDR3 is CSVTDGAETQYF. As DNA, the CDR3 is TGCAGCGTTACGGACGGTGCGGAGACCCAGTACTTC.

This chain's CDR3 is CASSLVGRGAYGYTF. The CDR3 bases are TGTGCCAGCAGTTTAGTTGGCAGGGGAGCGTATGGCTACACCTTC. The chain joins TRBV12-3 or TRBV12-4 to TRBJ1-2; D may be TRBD1 (6 bases). The CDR3 has 15 amino acids. Trimming left V 1 base short and J 5 bases short, with 14 bases between.

Ten or more counts support this clonotype. The V call is TRBV20-1, the J call TRBJ2-7; D not resolved. Trimming left V 6 bases short and J 0 bases short, with 9 bases between. There are 12 residues in the CDR3. Germline V lookup: CDR1 DFQATT, CDR2 SNEGSKA (reference sequence). CDR3 sequence: CSAQLGSYEQYF. The CDR3, as DNA: TGCAGTGCCCAGCTAGGCTCCTACGAGCAGTACTTC.

The chain recombines TRBV20-1 with TRBJ2-3, with D maybe TRBD2 (6 bases). There are 13 residues in the CDR3. V dropped 3 bases and J dropped 5 bases, with 12 bases sitting between them. Germline CDR1 reads DFQATT; CDR2 reads SNEGSKA (reference sequence). The CDR3 here is CSARTRVGDTQYF. CDR3 nucleotides: TGCAGTGCTAGGACTAGGGTCGGAGATACGCAGTATTTT.

This clonotype was counted at least ten times. V is TRBV20-1 and J is TRBJ2-1; 8 bases are a match to TRBD1. Germline V gene data show CDR1 as DFQATT and CDR2 as SNEGSKA (reference sequence). This CDR3 spans 14 amino acids. The trim removed 2 bases at V and 6 bases at J, leaving 6 bases unmatched. As DNA, the CDR3 is TGCAGTGCTAGACGACAGGGGCCGACCAATGAGCAGTTCTTC. Protein product: CSARRQGPTNEQFF.

This clonotype was observed at least ten times. The chain carries TRBV5-1 and TRBJ2-5, with D uncertain. This CDR3 is 13 amino acids long. Between the trimmed V and J ends, which lost 5 bases and 5 bases, there was a span of 13 bases. Looked up from germline, CDR1 is SGHRS and CDR2 is YFSETQ. DNA of the CDR3: TGCGCCAGCAGATACGACCCCCCGGAGACCCAGTACTTC. The encoded protein is CASRYDPPETQYF.

Worth noting for this clonotype: One end of the junction varies from germline; a read error may be responsible. The J gene is TRBJ2-5, the V gene TRBV7-7, with 9 positions matching TRBD1. CDR3 size: 14 residues. Germline loops: CDR1 SSHAT, CDR2 FNYEAQ (reference sequence). Here the CDR3 DNA reads TGTGCTAGCAGCCGAACAGGGGGCGCGGAGACCCTGTACTTC. Protein product: CASSRTGGAETLYF.

In DNA form, the CDR3 reads TGTGCCACCCAAAAGGGACTAGCGGGGGGAAAGAACACCGGGGAGCTGTTTTTT. Translated: CATQKGLAGGKNTGELFF. The rearrangement links TRBV5-6 to TRBJ2-2; 15 nucleotides agree with TRBD2. From germline, CDR1 is SGHDT and CDR2 YYEEEE. This CDR3 comprises 18 residues. V shed 9 bases and J 1 base; nucleotides not matched to a gene: 10.

This clonotype has a count of ten or more. The gene calls are TRBV12-3 or TRBV12-4 and TRBJ2-1; 10 bases are a match to TRBD1. J was trimmed by 7 bases and V by 10 bases; bases with no gene match: 4. This CDR3 region has 12 residues. CDR3 sequence reads: CATGQGLNEQFF. Written as DNA, the CDR3 is TGTGCCACGGGACAGGGGTTGAATGAGCAGTTCTTC.

This clonotype has at least ten counts. The rearrangement uses TRBV5-1 and TRBJ1-4; 9 bases align to TRBD1. Germline CDR1 is SGHRS and CDR2 is YFSETQ. This CDR3 is built from 14 residues. Trimming at V came to 4 bases and at J to 8 bases, leaving 6 bases not matched to a gene. The CDR3 DNA reads TGCGCCAGCAGCCAACAGGGGGCAAGGGAAAAACTGTTTTTT. It specifies CASSQQGAREKLFF.

The V gene is TRBV12-3 or TRBV12-4, the J gene TRBJ2-2; 9 bases line up with TRBD1. Losses at the gene ends were 7 bases for V and 7 bases for J; bases not matched to a gene: 13. This CDR3 has 16 residues. Here the CDR3 DNA reads TGTGCCAGCACCCGACCCGGGACAGGGTATGTCGGGGAGCTGTTTTTT. Translation: CASTRPGTGYVGELFF.

The chain links TRBV18 to TRBJ2-7; TRBD1 agrees at 8 bases. Germline CDR1 KGHSH, CDR2 LQKENI. There are 18 residues in the CDR3. V trimming: 2 bases; J trimming: 6 bases; junction bases outside the gene matches: 18. CDR3 in amino acids: CASSPGAGGVNPRGEQYF. CDR3 coding DNA: TGTGCCAGCTCACCAGGGGCAGGGGGCGTAAACCCTCGGGGCGAGCAGTACTTC.

This clonotype turned up a few times. V and J are TRBV7-8 and TRBJ2-5; either TRBD1 or TRBD2 may supply D (5 bases each). The germline V gene encodes CDR1 SGHVS and CDR2 FQNEAQ. The V and J ends lost 1 base and 5 bases respectively, with 14 bases between them. This CDR3 spans 15 amino acids. This CDR3 is CASSLVGTGRETQYF. DNA for the CDR3: TGTGCCAGCAGCTTAGTCGGGACGGGAAGGGAGACCCAGTACTTC. Filled out from reference TRBV7-8 and TRBJ2-5, the complete variable domain reads GAGVSQSPRYKVAKRGQDVALRCDPISGHVSLFWYQQALGQGPEFLTYFQNEAQLDKSGLPSDRFFAERPEGSVSTLKIQRTQQEDSAVYLCASSLVGTGRETQYFGPGTRLLVL.